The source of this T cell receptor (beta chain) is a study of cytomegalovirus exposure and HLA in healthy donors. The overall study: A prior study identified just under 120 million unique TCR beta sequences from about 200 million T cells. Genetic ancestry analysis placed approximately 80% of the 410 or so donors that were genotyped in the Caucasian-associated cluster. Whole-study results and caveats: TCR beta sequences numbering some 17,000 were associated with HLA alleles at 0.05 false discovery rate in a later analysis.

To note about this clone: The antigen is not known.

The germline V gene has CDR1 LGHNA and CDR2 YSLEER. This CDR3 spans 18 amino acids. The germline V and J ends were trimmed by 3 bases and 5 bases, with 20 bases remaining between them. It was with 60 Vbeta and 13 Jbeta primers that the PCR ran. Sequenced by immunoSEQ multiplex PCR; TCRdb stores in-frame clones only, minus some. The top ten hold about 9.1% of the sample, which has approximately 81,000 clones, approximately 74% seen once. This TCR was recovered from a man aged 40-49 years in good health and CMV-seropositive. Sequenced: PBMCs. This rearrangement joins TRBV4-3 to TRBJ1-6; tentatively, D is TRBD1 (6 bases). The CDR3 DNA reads TGCGCCAGCAGCCAGCTTAAACAGGGCTCTGGAAATAATTCACCCCTCCACTTT. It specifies CASSQLKQGSGNNSPLHF.